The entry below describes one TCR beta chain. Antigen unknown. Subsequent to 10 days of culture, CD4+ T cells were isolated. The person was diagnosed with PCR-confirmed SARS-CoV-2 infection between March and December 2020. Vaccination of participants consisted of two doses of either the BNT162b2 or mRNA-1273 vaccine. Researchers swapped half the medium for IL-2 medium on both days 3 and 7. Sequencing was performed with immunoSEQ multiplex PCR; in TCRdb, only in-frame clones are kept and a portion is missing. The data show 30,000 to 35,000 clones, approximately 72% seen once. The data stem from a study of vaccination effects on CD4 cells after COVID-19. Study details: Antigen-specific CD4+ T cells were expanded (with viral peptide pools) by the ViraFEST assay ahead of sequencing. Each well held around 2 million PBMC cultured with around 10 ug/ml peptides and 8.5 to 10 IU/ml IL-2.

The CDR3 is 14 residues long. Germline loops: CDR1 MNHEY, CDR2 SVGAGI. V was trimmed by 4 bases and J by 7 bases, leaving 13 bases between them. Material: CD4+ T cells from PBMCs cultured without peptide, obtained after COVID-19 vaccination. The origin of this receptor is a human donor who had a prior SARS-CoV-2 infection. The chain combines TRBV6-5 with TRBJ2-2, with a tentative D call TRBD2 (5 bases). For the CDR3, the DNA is TGTGCCAGCAGTTTATCCCTCGGGAACGGGGAGCTGTTTTTT. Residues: CASSLSLGNGELFF.